These T cell receptor beta chains were read from a single sample in a study of early T cells in non-severe SARS-CoV-2 infection. TCRdb re-called the 5' RACE reads with MiXCR, one entry per CDR3 protein. The sample contains about 100,000 distinct CDR3 sequences, around 14% of which appear only once. Material for sequencing was whole blood. All receptors come from an adult who was a healthcare worker with PCR-confirmed SARS-CoV-2 infection or an uninfected control (not recorded which). The conserved cysteine and the conserved F or W are not part of the CDR3 here. Fields, in order: CDR3 protein, V gene, CDR3 length, D gene, J gene. D genes are given only for firm matches.

cdr3_aa: ASSPMFSTDTQY
v_call: TRBV7-8
cdr3_length: 12
d_call: -
j_call: TRBJ2-3

cdr3_aa: ASSLAPSSYNEQF
v_call: TRBV11-2
cdr3_length: 13
d_call: -
j_call: TRBJ2-1

cdr3_aa: ASSPPTGPNSNEQF
v_call: TRBV2
cdr3_length: 14
d_call: -
j_call: TRBJ2-1

cdr3_aa: ASSVGGYEQY
v_call: TRBV2
cdr3_length: 10
d_call: -
j_call: TRBJ2-7

cdr3_aa: ASSLRQGQSTDTQY
v_call: TRBV7-9
cdr3_length: 14
d_call: TRBD1
j_call: TRBJ2-3

cdr3_aa: SARDFKDRAYEQY
v_call: TRBV20-1
cdr3_length: 13
d_call: -
j_call: TRBJ2-7

cdr3_aa: AISEPNGDEKLF
v_call: TRBV10-3
cdr3_length: 12
d_call: -
j_call: TRBJ1-4

cdr3_aa: ASSPHLGVYNEQF
v_call: TRBV12-3/TRBV12-4
cdr3_length: 13
d_call: -
j_call: TRBJ2-1

cdr3_aa: ASNPAGKYNEQF
v_call: TRBV2
cdr3_length: 12
d_call: -
j_call: TRBJ2-1

cdr3_aa: SARVTAQETQY
v_call: TRBV20-1
cdr3_length: 11
d_call: -
j_call: TRBJ2-5

cdr3_aa: ASSLRLAGPAATDTQY
v_call: TRBV27
cdr3_length: 16
d_call: TRBD2
j_call: TRBJ2-3

cdr3_aa: ASSDTLFATNEKLF
v_call: TRBV6-1
cdr3_length: 14
d_call: -
j_call: TRBJ1-4

cdr3_aa: ASRSGGSTDTQY
v_call: TRBV5-1
cdr3_length: 12
d_call: TRBD2
j_call: TRBJ2-3

cdr3_aa: SVAPVGAQAEAF
v_call: TRBV29-1
cdr3_length: 12
d_call: -
j_call: TRBJ1-1

cdr3_aa: ASSVQLRGAGQF
v_call: TRBV11-2
cdr3_length: 12
d_call: -
j_call: TRBJ2-1

cdr3_aa: ASSLATSNEQF
v_call: TRBV5-1
cdr3_length: 11
d_call: -
j_call: TRBJ2-1

cdr3_aa: ASGTGRRAQY
v_call: TRBV2
cdr3_length: 10
d_call: TRBD1
j_call: TRBJ2-3

cdr3_aa: SASKGRQPQH
v_call: TRBV20-1
cdr3_length: 10
d_call: -
j_call: TRBJ1-5

cdr3_aa: ASSQDSGASGRNEQF
v_call: TRBV4-3
cdr3_length: 15
d_call: TRBD2
j_call: TRBJ2-1

cdr3_aa: ASSLGSEGEQF
v_call: TRBV5-4
cdr3_length: 11
d_call: -
j_call: TRBJ2-1

cdr3_aa: ASSPQRGRSGYT
v_call: TRBV28
cdr3_length: 12
d_call: -
j_call: TRBJ1-2

cdr3_aa: ASSYDGETQY
v_call: TRBV7-9
cdr3_length: 10
d_call: -
j_call: TRBJ2-5

cdr3_aa: ASSLVGGVTNEKLF
v_call: TRBV7-2
cdr3_length: 14
d_call: -
j_call: TRBJ1-4

cdr3_aa: ASSLSRRKKETQY
v_call: TRBV12-3/TRBV12-4
cdr3_length: 13
d_call: -
j_call: TRBJ2-5

cdr3_aa: ASSESAGPQV
v_call: TRBV2
cdr3_length: 10
d_call: -
j_call: TRBJ2-1

cdr3_aa: ASTPGWDRAEAF
v_call: TRBV28
cdr3_length: 12
d_call: -
j_call: TRBJ1-1

cdr3_aa: ASSLDYTEAF
v_call: TRBV7-9
cdr3_length: 10
d_call: -
j_call: TRBJ1-1

cdr3_aa: ASTLGSGGDEQF
v_call: TRBV27
cdr3_length: 12
d_call: -
j_call: TRBJ2-1

cdr3_aa: SVSQWESEAF
v_call: TRBV29-1
cdr3_length: 10
d_call: -
j_call: TRBJ1-1

cdr3_aa: ASSLRQGGQPQH
v_call: TRBV12-3/TRBV12-4
cdr3_length: 12
d_call: TRBD1
j_call: TRBJ1-5

cdr3_aa: ASSSERDSGYEQY
v_call: TRBV7-9
cdr3_length: 13
d_call: -
j_call: TRBJ2-7

cdr3_aa: ASSNSNRESDTQY
v_call: TRBV21-1
cdr3_length: 13
d_call: -
j_call: TRBJ2-3

cdr3_aa: ASSQAQGYEQY
v_call: TRBV4-3
cdr3_length: 11
d_call: -
j_call: TRBJ2-7

cdr3_aa: ASSELFHNEQF
v_call: TRBV12-3/TRBV12-4
cdr3_length: 11
d_call: -
j_call: TRBJ2-1

cdr3_aa: AIREIIYEQY
v_call: TRBV10-3
cdr3_length: 10
d_call: -
j_call: TRBJ2-7

cdr3_aa: SVDGSSGANVLT
v_call: TRBV29-1
cdr3_length: 12
d_call: -
j_call: TRBJ2-6

cdr3_aa: ASSQTEFKFYEQY
v_call: TRBV12-3/TRBV12-4
cdr3_length: 13
d_call: -
j_call: TRBJ2-7

cdr3_aa: ASSAPGARDTQY
v_call: TRBV27
cdr3_length: 12
d_call: -
j_call: TRBJ2-3

cdr3_aa: ASSQAALGRDELY
v_call: TRBV4-1
cdr3_length: 13
d_call: -
j_call: TRBJ2-7

cdr3_aa: ASSTNNRSPLH
v_call: TRBV11-3
cdr3_length: 11
d_call: -
j_call: TRBJ1-6

cdr3_aa: ASSLDWNTEAF
v_call: TRBV28
cdr3_length: 11
d_call: -
j_call: TRBJ1-1

cdr3_aa: ASSLRSGRDTQY
v_call: TRBV5-5
cdr3_length: 12
d_call: TRBD2
j_call: TRBJ2-3

cdr3_aa: ANGQGNRQPQH
v_call: TRBV28
cdr3_length: 11
d_call: TRBD1
j_call: TRBJ1-5

cdr3_aa: ASSLVQGAPGELF
v_call: TRBV5-1
cdr3_length: 13
d_call: TRBD1
j_call: TRBJ2-2

cdr3_aa: ASRGQGADNEQF
v_call: TRBV7-2
cdr3_length: 12
d_call: TRBD1
j_call: TRBJ2-1

cdr3_aa: ASSYGGDSYEQY
v_call: TRBV6-5
cdr3_length: 12
d_call: TRBD2
j_call: TRBJ2-7

cdr3_aa: ASSHGQGRIQY
v_call: TRBV12-3/TRBV12-4
cdr3_length: 11
d_call: TRBD1
j_call: TRBJ2-4

cdr3_aa: ASSFSFEQF
v_call: TRBV7-9
cdr3_length: 9
d_call: -
j_call: TRBJ2-1

cdr3_aa: ASSLRGLRSSYEQY
v_call: TRBV11-2
cdr3_length: 14
d_call: -
j_call: TRBJ2-7

cdr3_aa: ASSLPGPYEQY
v_call: TRBV28
cdr3_length: 11
d_call: -
j_call: TRBJ2-7

cdr3_aa: ATTTLYTEAF
v_call: TRBV28
cdr3_length: 10
d_call: -
j_call: TRBJ1-1

cdr3_aa: ASYASGGRDNEQF
v_call: TRBV2
cdr3_length: 13
d_call: TRBD2
j_call: TRBJ2-1

cdr3_aa: ASRSGRHNEQF
v_call: TRBV6-5
cdr3_length: 11
d_call: -
j_call: TRBJ2-1

cdr3_aa: ASSRWARAQETQY
v_call: TRBV7-2
cdr3_length: 13
d_call: -
j_call: TRBJ2-5

cdr3_aa: ASSKIQDWFENTEAF
v_call: TRBV27
cdr3_length: 15
d_call: -
j_call: TRBJ1-1

cdr3_aa: AISREAGGRNEQF
v_call: TRBV10-3
cdr3_length: 13
d_call: TRBD2
j_call: TRBJ2-1

cdr3_aa: ASSPTGEWTEAF
v_call: TRBV3-1
cdr3_length: 12
d_call: TRBD1
j_call: TRBJ1-1

cdr3_aa: ASSPRDGGFYEQY
v_call: TRBV6-5
cdr3_length: 13
d_call: -
j_call: TRBJ2-7

cdr3_aa: ASSSQGWVSNQPQH
v_call: TRBV28
cdr3_length: 14
d_call: -
j_call: TRBJ1-5